This T cell receptor (beta chain) was observed in a study of OX40 agonist ivuxolimab in advanced cancers. Study-level background: Ivuxolimab is an agonistic anti-OX40 (CD134) antibody, and patients were treated with it. Patients receiving dose escalation had hepatocellular carcinoma, melanoma, renal cell or head and neck cancer. General study results and limits: Researchers did not determine the expanded peripheral T cells' antigen specificity.

On this clone itself: As yet, its antigen is unknown.

Germline values: CDR1 MNHEY, CDR2 SMNVEV (reference sequence). Losses at the gene ends were 4 bases for V and 6 bases for J; bases not matched to a gene: 11. This CDR3 spans 16 amino acids. Assay: immunoSEQ multiplex PCR; the TCRdb copy retains only in-frame clones and omits some. Here the sample spans around 20,000 clones, 77% being singletons. Source: CD4+ or CD8+ T cells sorted from blood, taken in a trial of the OX40 agonist ivuxolimab. The rearrangement links TRBV27 to TRBJ1-4; 7 positions agree with TRBD1. The TCR sequence derives from an adult with an advanced solid tumor such as melanoma, head and neck, liver or kidney cancer. CDR3 loop: CASSSRQGHPDEKLFF. The CDR3 DNA is TGTGCCAGCAGTTCCCGACAGGGCCACCCCGATGAAAAACTGTTTTTT.